This T cell receptor beta chain stems from a study of pediatric ulcerative colitis. Rectal tissue came from one to two pinch biopsies taken at colonoscopy. Study results and caveats: Clonal expansions reduced rectal repertoire diversity in acute severe colitis.

The germline V gene has CDR1 WNHNN and CDR2 SYGVQD (reference sequence). The CDR3 length is 21 residues. Germline trimming cut 0 bases from V and 3 bases from J; bases unmatched to any gene: 17. This clone has a handful of counts. What it binds is not known. Using immunoSEQ multiplex PCR, the repertoire was profiled, and TCRdb retains in-frame clones only, with some absent. The sample yields about 35,000 clones, approximately 78% seen once. The source of this sequence is a boy aged 5-17 years with mild ulcerative colitis. What was sequenced was gut tissue. The rearrangement joins TRBV10-1 to TRBJ2-4, with 10 bases fitting TRBD2. The CDR3, as DNA: TGCGCCAGCAGTGAGTCGAGTGGACTAGCGGAGGAAAGATTAGGCAAAAACATTCAGTACTTC. Residues: CASSESSGLAEERLGKNIQYF.